This T cell receptor beta chain was documented in a study of T cell responses to AZD1222 COVID-19 vaccine. Regarding this clone: Antigen specificity is unknown.

This table comes from immunoSEQ multiplex PCR, and its TCRdb copy is limited to in-frame clones, with some not included. In the table there are approximately 75,000 clones, roughly 90% of which are singletons. Germline CDR1 is MDHEN and CDR2 is SYDVKM. The CDR3 has 12 amino acids. Trimming pared 7 bases from V and 6 bases from J, leaving 10 bases between. Second doses at about 4 or about 12 weeks were pooled. Study-wide results and caveats: All repertoire sampling was performed exclusively after the peak T cell response. Donors were mostly white British, more females; clonal diversity possibly underestimated.

The specimen was peripheral blood, collected 28 days after the second AZD1222 dose. The sequence came from an adult who received the AZD1222 COVID-19 vaccine. This chain uses TRBV28 with TRBJ1-5; D is undetermined. The CDR3 nucleotides read TGTGCCAGCAAAGCGGCGAGTCAGCCCCAGCATTTT. This gives the protein CASKAASQPQHF.